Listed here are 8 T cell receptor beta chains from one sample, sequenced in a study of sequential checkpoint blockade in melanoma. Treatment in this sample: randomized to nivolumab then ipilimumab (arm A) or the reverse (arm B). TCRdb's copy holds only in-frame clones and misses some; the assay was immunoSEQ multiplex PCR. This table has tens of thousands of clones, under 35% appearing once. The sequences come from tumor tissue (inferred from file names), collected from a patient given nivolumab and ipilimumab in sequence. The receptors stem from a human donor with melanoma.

The CDR3 nucleotides read TGTGCCAGTAGCCTAAGGGGAGGGAACATTCAGTACTTC. Translation gives CASSLRGGNIQYF. The V call is TRBV19, the J call TRBJ2-4, with TRBD2 identical over 7 bases. CDR3 length equals 13 residues. Trimming at V came to 6 bases and at J to 7 bases, leaving 6 bases not matched to a gene. Germline V gives CDR1 LNHDA, CDR2 SQIVND (reference sequence).

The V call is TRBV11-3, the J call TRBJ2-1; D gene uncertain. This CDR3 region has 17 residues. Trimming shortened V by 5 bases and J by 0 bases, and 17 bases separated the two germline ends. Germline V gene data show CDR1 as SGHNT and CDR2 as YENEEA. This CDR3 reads CASSRARATDSYNEQFF. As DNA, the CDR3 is TGTGCCAGCAGCCGGGCTCGAGCGACTGACTCCTACAATGAGCAGTTCTTC. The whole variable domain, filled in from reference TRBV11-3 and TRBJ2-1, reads EAGVVQSPRYKIIEKKQPVAFWCNPISGHNTLYWYLQNLGQGPELLIRYENEEAVDDSQLPKDRFSAERLKGVDSTLKIQPAELGDSAVYLCASSRARATDSYNEQFFGPGTRLTVL.

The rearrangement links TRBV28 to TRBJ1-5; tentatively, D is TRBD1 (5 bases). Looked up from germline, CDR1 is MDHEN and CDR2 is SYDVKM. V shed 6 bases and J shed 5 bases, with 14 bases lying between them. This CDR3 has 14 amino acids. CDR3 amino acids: CASRHRSTDQPQHF. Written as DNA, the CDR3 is TGTGCCAGCAGACACAGGTCGACAGATCAGCCCCAGCATTTT.

This chain's CDR3 is CASNIAYSSNQPQHF. DNA of the CDR3: TGCGCCAGCAACATAGCCTACAGTTCCAATCAGCCCCAGCATTTT. V gene TRBV4-1 combines with J gene TRBJ1-5; D is ambiguous. Germline lookup yields CDR1 MGHRA and CDR2 YSYEKL. The CDR3 sequence is 15 residues long. Between the trimmed V and J ends, which lost 7 bases and 3 bases, there was a span of 16 bases.

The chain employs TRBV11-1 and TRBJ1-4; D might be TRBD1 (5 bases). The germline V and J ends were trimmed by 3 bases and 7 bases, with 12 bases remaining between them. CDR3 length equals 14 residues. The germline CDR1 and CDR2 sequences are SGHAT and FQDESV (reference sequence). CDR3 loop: CASSFGGHGEKLFF. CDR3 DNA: TGTGCCAGCAGCTTTGGCGGACATGGTGAAAAACTGTTTTTT. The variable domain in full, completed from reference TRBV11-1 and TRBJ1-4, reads EAEVAQSPRYKITEKSQAVAFWCDPISGHATLYWYRQILGQGPELLVQFQDESVVDDSQLPKDRFSAERLKGVDSTLKIQPAELGDSAMYLCASSFGGHGEKLFFGSGTQLSVL.

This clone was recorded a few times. The CDR3 coding sequence is TGTGCCAGCAGCAGGGGTAGGGCTGAAGCTTTCTTT. Residues: CASSRGRAEAFF. The chain combines TRBV6-8 with TRBJ1-1; weak D call: TRBD1 (6 bases). The V end lost 6 bases, the J end lost 6 bases, and 11 bases lay between the germline ends. This CDR3 is built from 12 residues. Germline lookup yields CDR1 MNHGY and CDR2 SAAAGT.

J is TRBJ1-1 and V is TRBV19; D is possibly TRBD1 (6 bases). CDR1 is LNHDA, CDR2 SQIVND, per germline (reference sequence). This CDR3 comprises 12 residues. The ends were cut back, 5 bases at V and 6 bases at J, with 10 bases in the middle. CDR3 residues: CASSSRTAEAFF. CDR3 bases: TGTGCCAGTAGTTCCAGGACAGCTGAAGCTTTCTTT.

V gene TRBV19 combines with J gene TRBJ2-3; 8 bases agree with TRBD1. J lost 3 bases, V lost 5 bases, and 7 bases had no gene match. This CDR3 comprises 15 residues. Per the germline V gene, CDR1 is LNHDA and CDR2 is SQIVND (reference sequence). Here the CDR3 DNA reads TGTGCCAGTAGTCGCGGACAGGGAGGTACAGATACGCAGTATTTT. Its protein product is CASSRGQGGTDTQYF. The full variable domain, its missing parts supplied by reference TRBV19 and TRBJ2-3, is DGGITQSPKYLFRKEGQNVTLSCEQNLNHDAMYWYRQDPGQGLRLIYYSQIVNDFQKGDIAEGYSVSREKKESFPLTVTSAQKNPTAFYLCASSRGQGGTDTQYFGPGTRLTVL.